The sequence of this TCR beta chain was determined in a study of T-cell reconstitution after alpha-beta-depleted transplantation in children. Trimming took off 6 bases at V and 2 bases at J, with 17 bases between the two ends. The CDR3 has 15 residues. Construction of the TCRbeta library involved unique molecular identifiers. MiXCR, run by TCRdb on the PCR reads, gives a single entry per CDR3 protein. This repertoire shows 300,000 to 400,000 distinct CDR3 sequences, less than 15% found once; its top ten account for around 4%. The chain is built from TRBV12-3 or TRBV12-4 and TRBJ2-7; D is tentatively TRBD1 or TRBD2 (5 bases each). The receptor was derived from a human donor who donated a stem cell graft to a child with Fanconi anemia. Sequenced material: PBMCs, taken from the stem cell graft. CDR3 sequence reads: CASRPGTNTAYEQYF. Written as DNA, the CDR3 is TGTGCCAGCAGGCCCGGGACCAATACGGCCTACGAGCAGTACTTC.